This T cell receptor (beta chain) was documented in a study of cytomegalovirus exposure and HLA in healthy donors. Germline V gives CDR1 LGHNA, CDR2 YSLEER. The V and J ends lost 2 bases and 2 bases respectively, with 12 bases between them. This CDR3 comprises 15 residues. PCR amplification relied on 60 Vbeta primers (plus 13 Jbeta primers). This table comes from immunoSEQ multiplex PCR, and its TCRdb copy is limited to in-frame clones, with some not included. Of 150,000 to 200,000 clones listed, about 77% are singletons. This sequence joins TRBV4-3 and TRBJ1-2; D gene uncertain. This TCR was sampled from a middle-aged woman in good health and CMV-seropositive. What was sequenced was PBMCs. CDR3 DNA: TGCGCCAGCAGCCAATTTTCGGGGTACAACTATGGCTACACCTTC. Translating it yields CASSQFSGYNYGYTF.